This T cell receptor (beta chain) was obtained from a study of OX40 agonist ivuxolimab in advanced cancers. This CDR3 is built from 14 residues. The ends were cut back, 2 bases at V and 6 bases at J, with 15 bases in the middle. Germline V CDR1 and CDR2: GTSNPN, SVGIG (reference sequence). The assay was immunoSEQ multiplex PCR, and TCRdb's table has in-frame clones only and misses some. The table has 65,000 to 90,000 clones, roughly 85% seen once. This rearrangement joins TRBV30 to TRBJ2-3; D uncertain. The receptor was isolated from an adult with an advanced solid tumor such as melanoma, head and neck, liver or kidney cancer. Sequenced here: CD4+ or CD8+ T cells sorted from blood, sampled in a trial of the OX40 agonist ivuxolimab. The CDR3 DNA sequence: TGTGCCTGGAGTCGGTCTTCCCTCGGGGATACGCAGTATTTT. Translation: CAWSRSSLGDTQYF.